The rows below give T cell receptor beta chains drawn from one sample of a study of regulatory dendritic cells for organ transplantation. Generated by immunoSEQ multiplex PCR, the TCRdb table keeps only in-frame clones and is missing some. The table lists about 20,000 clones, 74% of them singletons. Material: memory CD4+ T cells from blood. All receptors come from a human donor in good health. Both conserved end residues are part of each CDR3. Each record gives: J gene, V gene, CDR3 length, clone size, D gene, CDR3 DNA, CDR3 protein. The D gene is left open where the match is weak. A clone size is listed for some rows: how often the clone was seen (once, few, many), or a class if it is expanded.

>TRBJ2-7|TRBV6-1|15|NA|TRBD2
TGTGCCAGCAGTGAACTTCGCGGGGGGCAATACGAGCAGTACTTC
CASSELRGGQYEQYF
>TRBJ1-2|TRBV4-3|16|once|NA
TGCGCCAGCAGCCAAGAGTCCTCCCGGACTACTTATGGCTACACCTTC
CASSQESSRTTYGYTF
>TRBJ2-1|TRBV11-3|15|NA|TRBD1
TGTGCCAGCAGCTCTCCGGGACAGGGAGGCAATGAGCAGTTCTTC
CASSSPGQGGNEQFF
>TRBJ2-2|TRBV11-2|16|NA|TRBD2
TGTGCCAGCAGCTACGCTAGCGGTTCGAACACCGGGGAGCTGTTTTTT
CASSYASGSNTGELFF
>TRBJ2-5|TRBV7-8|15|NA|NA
TGTGCCAGCAGCCCCTACTCTGCCGGGAGAGAGACCCAGTACTTC
CASSPYSAGRETQYF
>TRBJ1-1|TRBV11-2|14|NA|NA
TGTGCCAGCAGCTTAGTCCGCGGGGAAAAAGAAGCTTTCTTT
CASSLVRGEKEAFF
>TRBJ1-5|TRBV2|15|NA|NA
TGTGCCAGCGGCCCGAGGGTTGATAGCAATCAGCCCCAGCATTTT
CASGPRVDSNQPQHF
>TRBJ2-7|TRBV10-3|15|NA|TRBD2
TGTGCCATCAGTGAGTCGGGGGGGTGGGGCTACGAGCAGTACTTC
CAISESGGWGYEQYF
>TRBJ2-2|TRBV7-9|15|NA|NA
TGTGCCAGCAGCACTATGGGGGGGAACACCGGGGAGCTGTTTTTT
CASSTMGGNTGELFF
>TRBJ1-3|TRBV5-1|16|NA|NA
TGCGCCAGCAGCTTTCAAGCAGCTAGCTCTGGAAACACCATATATTTT
CASSFQAASSGNTIYF
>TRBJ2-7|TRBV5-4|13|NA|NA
TGTGCCAGCAGCTTGCGGCAGGGCTACGAGCAGTACTTC
CASSLRQGYEQYF
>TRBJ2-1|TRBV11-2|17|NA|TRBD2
TGTGCCAGCAGCTTAGGGGGAAGCGGGGGGGCCTACAATGAGCAGTTCTTC
CASSLGGSGGAYNEQFF
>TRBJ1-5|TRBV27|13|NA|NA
TGTGCCAGCAGTTGGGTAGCCCATCAGCCCCAGCATTTT
CASSWVAHQPQHF
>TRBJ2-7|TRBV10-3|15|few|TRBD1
TGTGCCATCAACGCACCGGGACAGGGGAAATACGAGCAGTACTTC
CAINAPGQGKYEQYF
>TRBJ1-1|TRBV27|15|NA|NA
TGTGCCAGCAGTTTGTGGGGGCGAGGGGACACTGAAGCTTTCTTT
CASSLWGRGDTEAFF
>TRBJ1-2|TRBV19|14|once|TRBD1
TGTGCCAGTAGTATCCGACAGGGCGACTATGGCTACACCTTC
CASSIRQGDYGYTF
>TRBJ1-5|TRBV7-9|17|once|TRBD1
TGTGCCAGCAGCTTCGGTACAGGGGGCCCCCCGGGACAGCCCCAGCATTTT
CASSFGTGGPPGQPQHF
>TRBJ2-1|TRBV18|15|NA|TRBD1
TGTGCCAGCTCACCGGGACAGGGGGTAAACAATGAGCAGTTCTTC
CASSPGQGVNNEQFF
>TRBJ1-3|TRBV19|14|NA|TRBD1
TGTGCCAGTAGACAACAGGGGAATAGAAACACCATATATTTT
CASRQQGNRNTIYF
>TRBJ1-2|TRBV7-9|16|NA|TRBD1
TGTGCCAGCAGCTTAGGAATTGACAGGGGAAACTATGGCTACACCTTC
CASSLGIDRGNYGYTF
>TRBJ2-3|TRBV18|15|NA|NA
TGTGCCAGCTCACCCTCTAGACAGGACACAGATACGCAGTATTTT
CASSPSRQDTDTQYF
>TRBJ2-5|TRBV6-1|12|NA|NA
TGTGCCAGCAGTGAACAGAAAGAGACCCAGTACTTC
CASSEQKETQYF
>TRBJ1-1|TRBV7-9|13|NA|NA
TGTGCCAGCAGTATGAAGGGGAGGGCTGAAGCTTTCTTT
CASSMKGRAEAFF
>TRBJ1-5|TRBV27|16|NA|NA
TGTGCCAGCAGTTTATTGGCGGGGGCCAGCAATCAGCCCCAGCATTTT
CASSLLAGASNQPQHF
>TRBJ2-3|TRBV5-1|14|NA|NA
TGCGCCAGCAGCAAGGAGGGGGCTCGAAATACGCAGTATTTT
CASSKEGARNTQYF
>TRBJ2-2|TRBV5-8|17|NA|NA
TGTGCCAGCAGCTTGCCCTTATCTGGACTGTACACCGGGGAGCTGTTTTTT
CASSLPLSGLYTGELFF
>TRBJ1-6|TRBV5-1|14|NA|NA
TGCGCCAGCAGCTTGGGGGAGGGATACTCACCCCTCCACTTT
CASSLGEGYSPLHF
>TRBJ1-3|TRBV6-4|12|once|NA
TGTGCCAGCAGTCCCGTTTGTAACACCATATATTTT
CASSPVCNTIYF
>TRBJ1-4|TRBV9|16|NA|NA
TGTGCCAGCAGCGTAGGCCCAGGGACAACTAATGAAAAACTGTTTTTT
CASSVGPGTTNEKLFF
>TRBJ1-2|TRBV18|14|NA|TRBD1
TGTGCCAGCTCACCGACAGGGGGCACCTATGGCTACACCTTC
CASSPTGGTYGYTF
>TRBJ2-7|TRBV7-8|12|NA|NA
TGTGCCAGCAGCTCGAACACAGACGAGCAGTACTTC
CASSSNTDEQYF
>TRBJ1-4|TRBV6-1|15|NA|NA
TGTGCCAGCAGTACTGACATTGCAACTAATGAAAAACTGTTTTTT
CASSTDIATNEKLFF
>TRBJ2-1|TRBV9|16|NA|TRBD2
TGTGCCAGCAGCACACCCGGGACTAGCGGGGGGGGTGAGCAGTTCTTC
CASSTPGTSGGGEQFF
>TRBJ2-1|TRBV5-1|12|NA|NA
TGCGCCAGCGGTGGCGGATACAATGAGCAGTTCTTC
CASGGGYNEQFF
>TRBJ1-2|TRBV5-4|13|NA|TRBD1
TGTGCCAGCAGCAAAGGGACAGGGGATGGCTACACCTTC
CASSKGTGDGYTF
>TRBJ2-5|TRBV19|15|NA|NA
TGTGCCAGTAGTATATCGGGGGACCGAAAAGAGACCCAGTACTTC
CASSISGDRKETQYF
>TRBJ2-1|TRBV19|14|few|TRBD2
TGTGCCAGTAGTATGCGCGGGGGGGCCAATGAGCAGTTCTTC
CASSMRGGANEQFF
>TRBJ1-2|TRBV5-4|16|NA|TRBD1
TGTGCCAGCAGCCCTAGCCCCGGGACAGCTCTGGCGGGCTACACCTTC
CASSPSPGTALAGYTF
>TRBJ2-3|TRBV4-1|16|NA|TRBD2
TGCGCCAGCAACCGGGGGGGTGGGGGTGATGCAGATACGCAGTATTTT
CASNRGGGGDADTQYF
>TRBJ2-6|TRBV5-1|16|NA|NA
TGCGCCAGCAGCCCCACGGTCGGCTCTGGGGCCAACGTCCTGACTTTC
CASSPTVGSGANVLTF
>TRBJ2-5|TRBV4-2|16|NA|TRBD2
TGTGCCAGCAGCCAAGGGTCTAGCGGTGCTCAAGAGACCCAGTACTTC
CASSQGSSGAQETQYF
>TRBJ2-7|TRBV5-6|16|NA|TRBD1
TGTGCCAGCAGCGAGGTGGGACAGGCGACCTCCTACGAGCAGTACTTC
CASSEVGQATSYEQYF
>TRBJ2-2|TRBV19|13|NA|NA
TGTGCCAGTAGTACTACCGGGGTCGGGGAGCTGTTTTTT
CASSTTGVGELFF
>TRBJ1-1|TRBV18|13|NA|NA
TGTGCCAGCTCCCTTGAGAGGGACACTGAAGCTTTCTTT
CASSLERDTEAFF
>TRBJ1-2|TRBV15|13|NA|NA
TGTGCCACCAGCAGGGCGCGGGGAGACGGCTACACCTTC
CATSRARGDGYTF
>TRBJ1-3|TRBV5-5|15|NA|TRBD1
TGTGCCAGCAGCTCGGACAGGAACTCTGGAAACACCATATATTTT
CASSSDRNSGNTIYF